This T cell receptor beta chain came from a study of blood T cell repertoires in COVID-19. In the study overall: The United States, Italy and Spain supplied acute and convalescent COVID-19 samples.

Germline lookup yields CDR1 SNHLY and CDR2 FYNNEI. This CDR3 comprises 12 residues. Trimming shortened V by 4 bases and J by 8 bases, and 11 bases separated the two germline ends. As handled by the study authors: Nucleated cell counts were estimated from reference gene primer amplification. The assay was immunoSEQ multiplex PCR, and TCRdb's table has in-frame clones only and misses some. The V and J calls and clone size are taken from that table; D and trimming were inferred from the DNA. In the table there are about 360,000 clones, about 87% of which are singletons. In terms of age and location, participants ranged from roughly 18 to 100 years and lived in approximately 24 US areas. For recovered donors of Cohort 3, there were two negative PCRs, clearance, or symptom resolution.

The TCR was taken from a man aged 25-45 years who had recovered from COVID-19. The chain couples TRBV2 to TRBJ1-1; D call uncertain. The source material was PBMCs or T cells enriched from blood (not recorded which). The CDR3 nucleotides are TGTGCCAGCAGTGGGACTGGAAGAGAAGCTTTCTTT. Translated, it gives CASSGTGREAFF.